This T cell receptor (beta chain) came from a study of PD-1 blockade in classical Hodgkin lymphoma. The table came from immunoSEQ multiplex PCR; TCRdb's copy has only in-frame clones and leaves some out. The repertoire holds about 28,000 clones, with more than 60% as singletons. Study-level points and caveats: Prior therapy or disease activity may underlie the repertoire differences, whose causes remain undefined. When set against healthy donors, newly diagnosed patients were reported to show lower baseline TCR diversity. CD4+ TCR diversity climbed significantly by C4D1, unlike CD8+ TCR diversity. Newly diagnosed patients had diversity similar to the baseline diversity of complete responders.

The time point was: cycle 4 day 1 (C4D1), after less than 7 weeks of nivolumab. Every patient relapsed after autologous stem cell transplantation, and brentuximab vedotin exposure varied. Purification of CD4+ T cells from thawed PBMCs was achieved by magnetic negative selection. Remarks on this clone: Its target is not known.

The TCR was taken from a human donor with classical Hodgkin lymphoma. Sequences were derived from CD4+ T cells from blood, sampled before the fourth cycle of nivolumab.

CDR3 sequence: CAISVDRNNQPQHF. The DNA for the CDR3 is TGTGCCATCAGTGTTGATAGGAACAATCAGCCCCAGCATTTT. V usage is TRBV10-3 and J usage is TRBJ1-5; D is uncertain. Germline lookup yields CDR1 ENHRY and CDR2 SYGVKD. The V end was cut by 4 bases, the J end by 3 bases, with 10 bases between. This CDR3 is built from 14 residues.